The T cell receptor beta chain described here comes from a study of regulatory T cells in long-lasting Graves disease. Arm-PCR of CDR3 regions and iRepertoire HTBI primers were used to build TCR beta libraries. TCRdb analysed the multiplex PCR reads with MiXCR anew, one entry per CDR3 protein. The table has fewer than 600,000 distinct CDR3 sequences, roughly 22% seen once. CDR3 size: 10 residues. CDR1 and CDR2 from the germline V gene are GTSNPN and SVGIG (reference sequence). V lost 3 bases to trimming and J lost 7 bases, with 6 bases between them. This clonotype was found many times. Indicated time point: persistent/refractory GD, antithyroid drugs over 5 years with positive TRAb. Following extraction of RNA from PBMCs, that RNA was used to make the TCR library.

The specimen comprised peripheral blood mononuclear cells (PBMCs), sampled when the disease was refractory, from a patient treated with antithyroid drugs. The chain carries TRBV30 and TRBJ1-2; weak D call: TRBD1 (6 bases). The source is a female donor with Graves disease. The CDR3 bases are TGTGCCTGGAGGGACAGTGGCTACACCTTC. Protein: CAWRDSGYTF.